This TCR beta chain is from a study of CD8 T cells in Susac syndrome. On the study more broadly: About 6 sequenced Susac syndrome patients had clinically active disease, while eight were in remission. Study results and limitations: Susac-specific public clones found in total CD8+ repertoires numbered 15 to 20, and those in CD8+ TEMRA repertoires numbered 4 to 6. The study conceded that relatively few individuals underwent its TCR sequencing and HLA analysis.

The RNA, about 0.45 to 1 ug, was put through reverse transcription using random hexamers. TCRdb re-called the immunoSEQ multiplex PCR reads through MiXCR, storing one row per CDR3 protein. The repertoire holds under 85,000 distinct CDR3 sequences, with about 94% as singletons. The CDR3 length is 15 residues. V lost 3 bases to trimming and J lost 0 bases, with 9 bases between them. Germline CDR1 reads MNHEY; CDR2 reads SMNVEV (reference sequence). Sequencing of TCR beta drew on CD8+ and CD4+ T cells from blood. Remarks on this clonotype: Its antigen is as yet unknown.

This TCR was sampled from a human donor with Susac syndrome. Sequencing was carried out using CD8+ T cells from PBMCs. This chain uses TRBV27 with TRBJ2-1, with no clear D. In DNA, the CDR3 is TGTGCCAGCAGTTTCTCCATTAACTCCTACAATGAGCAGTTCTTC. This codes for CASSFSINSYNEQFF.